The subject of this entry is one T cell receptor (beta chain). Its antigen is currently unknown. These data originate in a study of T cell responses to AZD1222 COVID-19 vaccine. Study details: Second doses that came at about 4 or about 12 weeks were put together.

Study results and caveats: With two AZD1222 doses given, Spike-specific TCR breadth and depth both rose. Repertoire sampling was restricted to post-peak T cell response timepoints.

Looked up from germline, CDR1 is LNHDA and CDR2 is SQIVND (reference sequence). The CDR3 contains 14 residues. Trimming took off 9 bases at V and 2 bases at J, with 14 bases between the two ends. Sequencing was performed with immunoSEQ multiplex PCR; in TCRdb, only in-frame clones are kept and a portion is missing. The sample records some 110,000 clones, around 92% being singletons. The sample consisted of peripheral blood, taken on day 0 of AZD1222 vaccination. This chain connects TRBV19 to TRBJ2-1; possibly TRBD2 for D (5 bases). The receptor comes from an adult in good health. CDR3 DNA sequence: TGTGCCAGCCGCCAGAGGGCAGCCTACAATGAGCAGTTCTTC. Encoded protein: CASRQRAAYNEQFF. Looking up the rest from reference TRBV19 and TRBJ2-1 gives the full variable domain: DGGITQSPKYLFRKEGQNVTLSCEQNLNHDAMYWYRQDPGQGLRLIYYSQIVNDFQKGDIAEGYSVSREKKESFPLTVTSAQKNPTAFYLCASRQRAAYNEQFFGPGTRLTVL.